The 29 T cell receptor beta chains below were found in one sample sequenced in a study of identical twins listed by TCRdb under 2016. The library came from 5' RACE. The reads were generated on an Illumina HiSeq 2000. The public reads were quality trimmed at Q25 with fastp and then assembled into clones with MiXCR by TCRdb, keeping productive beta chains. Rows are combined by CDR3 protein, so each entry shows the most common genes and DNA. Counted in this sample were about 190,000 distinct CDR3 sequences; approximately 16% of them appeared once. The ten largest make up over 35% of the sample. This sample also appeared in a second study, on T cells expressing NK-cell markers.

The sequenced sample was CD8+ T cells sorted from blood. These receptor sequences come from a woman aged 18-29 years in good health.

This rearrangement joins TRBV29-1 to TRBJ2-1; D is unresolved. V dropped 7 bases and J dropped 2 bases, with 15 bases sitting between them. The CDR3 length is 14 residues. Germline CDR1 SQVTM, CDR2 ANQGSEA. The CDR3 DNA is TGCAGCGGAAGACCTTCTCTTCCCTACAATGAGCAGTTCTTC. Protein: CSGRPSLPYNEQFF.

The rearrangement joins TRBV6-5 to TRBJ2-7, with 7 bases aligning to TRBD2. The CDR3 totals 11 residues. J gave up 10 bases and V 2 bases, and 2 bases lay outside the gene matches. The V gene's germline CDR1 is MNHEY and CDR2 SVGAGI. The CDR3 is CASSYGEGQYF. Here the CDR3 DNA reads TGTGCCAGCAGTTACGGGGAGGGCCAGTACTTC.

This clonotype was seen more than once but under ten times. CDR3 region: CASSYGEDIPYNEQFF. The DNA of the CDR3 is TGTGCCAGCAGTTACGGGGAGGATATTCCCTACAATGAGCAGTTCTTC. This chain uses TRBV6-2 or TRBV6-3 with TRBJ2-1; D possibly corresponds to TRBD2 (6 bases). The CDR3 has 16 residues. V lost 2 bases and J lost 2, with 13 bases in between. The V gene's germline CDR1 is MNHEY and CDR2 SVGEGT.

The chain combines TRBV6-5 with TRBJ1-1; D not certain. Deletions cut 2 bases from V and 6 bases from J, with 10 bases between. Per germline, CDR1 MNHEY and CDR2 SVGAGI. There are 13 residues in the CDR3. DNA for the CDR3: TGTGCCAGCAGTTACGGCGAAAGGGCTGAAGCTTTCTTT. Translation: CASSYGERAEAFF.

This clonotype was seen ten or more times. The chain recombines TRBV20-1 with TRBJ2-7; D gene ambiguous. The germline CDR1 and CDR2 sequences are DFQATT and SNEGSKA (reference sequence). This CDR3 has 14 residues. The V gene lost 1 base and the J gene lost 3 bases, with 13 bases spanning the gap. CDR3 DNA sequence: TGCAGTGCTAGAGGAGTGTCGGAAGACTACGAGCAGTACTTC. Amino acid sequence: CSARGVSEDYEQYF.

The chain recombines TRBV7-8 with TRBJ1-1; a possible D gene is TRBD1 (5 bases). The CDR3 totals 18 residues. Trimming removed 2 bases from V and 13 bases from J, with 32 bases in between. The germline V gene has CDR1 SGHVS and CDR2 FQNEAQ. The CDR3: CASSLFESSQHGGVNDFF. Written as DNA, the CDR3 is TGTGCCAGCAGCTTATTTGAAAGCTCTCAGCACGGGGGGGTAAACGATTTCTTT.

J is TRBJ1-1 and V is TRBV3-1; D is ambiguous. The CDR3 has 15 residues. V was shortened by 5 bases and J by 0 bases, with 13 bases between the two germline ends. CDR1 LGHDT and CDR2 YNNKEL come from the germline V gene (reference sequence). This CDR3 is CASSGWGGMNTEAFF. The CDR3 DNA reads TGTGCCAGCAGCGGGTGGGGAGGGATGAACACTGAAGCTTTCTTT.

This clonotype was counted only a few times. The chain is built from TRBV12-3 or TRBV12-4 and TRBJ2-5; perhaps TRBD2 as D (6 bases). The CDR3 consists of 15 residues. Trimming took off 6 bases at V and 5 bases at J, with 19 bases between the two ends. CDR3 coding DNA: TGTGCCAGCAGCCACGATCGCGGGGTCGGGGAGACCCAGTACTTC. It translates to CASSHDRGVGETQYF.

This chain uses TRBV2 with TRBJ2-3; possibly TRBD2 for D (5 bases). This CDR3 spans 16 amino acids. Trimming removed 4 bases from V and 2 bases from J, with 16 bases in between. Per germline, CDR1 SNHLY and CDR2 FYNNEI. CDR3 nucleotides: TGTGCCAGCAGTGGGCGGCTAGCTATGTTCACAGATACGCAGTATTTT. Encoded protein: CASSGRLAMFTDTQYF.

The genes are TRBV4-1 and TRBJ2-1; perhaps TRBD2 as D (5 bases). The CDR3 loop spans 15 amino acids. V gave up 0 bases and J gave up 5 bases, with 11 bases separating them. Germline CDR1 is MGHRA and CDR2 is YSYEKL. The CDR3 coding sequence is TGCGCCAGCAGCCAAGATCTCGGGGTAAACAATGAGCAGTTCTTC. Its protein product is CASSQDLGVNNEQFF.

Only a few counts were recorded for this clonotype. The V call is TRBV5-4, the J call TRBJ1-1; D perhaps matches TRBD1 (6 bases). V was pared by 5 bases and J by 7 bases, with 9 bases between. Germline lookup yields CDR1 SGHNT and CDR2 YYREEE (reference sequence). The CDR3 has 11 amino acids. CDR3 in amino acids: CASSSTGEAFF. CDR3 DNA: TGTGCCAGCAGTTCGACAGGTGAAGCTTTCTTT.

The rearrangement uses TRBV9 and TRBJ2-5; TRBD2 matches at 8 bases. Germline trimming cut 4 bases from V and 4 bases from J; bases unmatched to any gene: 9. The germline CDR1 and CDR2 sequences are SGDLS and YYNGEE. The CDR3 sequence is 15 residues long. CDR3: CASSPRGATVETQYF. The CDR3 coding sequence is TGTGCCAGCAGCCCGCGGGGGGCTACCGTAGAGACCCAGTACTTC.

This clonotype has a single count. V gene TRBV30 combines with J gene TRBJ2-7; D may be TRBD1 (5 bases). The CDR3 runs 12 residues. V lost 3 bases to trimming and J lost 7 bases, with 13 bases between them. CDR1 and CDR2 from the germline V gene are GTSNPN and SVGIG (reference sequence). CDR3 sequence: CAWSQGLGEQYF. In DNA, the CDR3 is TGTGCCTGGAGCCAGGGTCTCGGAGAGCAGTACTTC.

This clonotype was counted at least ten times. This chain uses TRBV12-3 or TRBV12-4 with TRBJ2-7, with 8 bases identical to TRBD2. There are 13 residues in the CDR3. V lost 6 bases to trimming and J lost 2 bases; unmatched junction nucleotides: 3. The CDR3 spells CASSRGLAYEQYF. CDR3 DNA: TGTGCCAGCAGCCGGGGACTAGCCTACGAGCAGTACTTC.

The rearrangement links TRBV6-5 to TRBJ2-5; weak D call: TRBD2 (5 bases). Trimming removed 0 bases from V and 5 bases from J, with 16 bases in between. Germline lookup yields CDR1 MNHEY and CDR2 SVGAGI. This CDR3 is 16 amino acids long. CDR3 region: CASSYSRVVTLETQYF. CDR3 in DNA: TGTGCCAGCAGTTACTCGAGGGTTGTTACGCTGGAGACCCAGTACTTC.

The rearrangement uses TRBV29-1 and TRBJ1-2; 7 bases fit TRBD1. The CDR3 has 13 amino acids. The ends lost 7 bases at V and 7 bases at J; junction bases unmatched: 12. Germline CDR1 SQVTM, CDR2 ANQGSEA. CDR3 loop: CSGGPGQVGGYTF. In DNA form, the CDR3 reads TGCAGCGGTGGGCCAGGACAGGTTGGTGGCTACACCTTC.

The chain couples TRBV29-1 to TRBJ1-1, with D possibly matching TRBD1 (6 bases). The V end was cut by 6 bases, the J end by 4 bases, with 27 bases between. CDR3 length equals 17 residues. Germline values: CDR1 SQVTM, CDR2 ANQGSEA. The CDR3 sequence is CSVTTGDPLTGTTEAFF. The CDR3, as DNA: TGCAGCGTCACTACCGGCGACCCGCTAACAGGGACCACTGAAGCTTTCTTT.

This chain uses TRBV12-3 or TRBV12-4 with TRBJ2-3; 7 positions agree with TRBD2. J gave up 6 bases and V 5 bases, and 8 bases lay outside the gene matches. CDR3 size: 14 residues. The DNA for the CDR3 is TGTGCCAGCAGTCCGACGGGTAGCGGGGATACGCAGTATTTT. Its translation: CASSPTGSGDTQYF.

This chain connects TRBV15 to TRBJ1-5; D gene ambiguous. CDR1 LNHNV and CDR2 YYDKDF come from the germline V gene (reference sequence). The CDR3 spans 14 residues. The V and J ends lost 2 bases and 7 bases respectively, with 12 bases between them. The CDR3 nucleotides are TGTGCCACCAGCAGACCCCCCGGCCGGCAGCCCCAGCATTTT. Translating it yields CATSRPPGRQPQHF.

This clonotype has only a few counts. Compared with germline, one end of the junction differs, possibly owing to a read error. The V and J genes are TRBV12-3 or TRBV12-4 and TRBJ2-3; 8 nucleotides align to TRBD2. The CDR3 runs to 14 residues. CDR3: CASSLAGLTDTQYF. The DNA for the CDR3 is TGTGCCAGCAGCTTAGCGGGGCTCACAGATACGCAGTATTTT.

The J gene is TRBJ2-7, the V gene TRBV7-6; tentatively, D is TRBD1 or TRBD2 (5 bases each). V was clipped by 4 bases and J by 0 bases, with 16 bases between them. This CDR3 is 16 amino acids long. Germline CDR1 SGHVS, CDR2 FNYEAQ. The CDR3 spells CASSSLDGAASYEQYF. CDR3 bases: TGTGCCAGCAGCTCCCTTGACGGGGCGGCCTCCTACGAGCAGTACTTC.

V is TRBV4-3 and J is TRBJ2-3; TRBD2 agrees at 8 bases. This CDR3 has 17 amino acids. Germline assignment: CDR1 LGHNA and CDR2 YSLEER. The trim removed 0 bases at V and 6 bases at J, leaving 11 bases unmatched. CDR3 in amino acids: CASSQDPPSGSPDTQYF. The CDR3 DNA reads TGCGCCAGCAGCCAAGATCCCCCCAGCGGGAGTCCCGATACGCAGTATTTT.

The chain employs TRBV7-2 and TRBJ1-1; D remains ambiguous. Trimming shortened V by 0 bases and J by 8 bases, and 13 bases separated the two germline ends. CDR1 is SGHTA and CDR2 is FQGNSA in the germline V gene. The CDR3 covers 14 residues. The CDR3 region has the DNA TGTGCCAGCAGCTTAGCGAGTACCGGGGTCGAAGCTTTCTTT. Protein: CASSLASTGVEAFF.

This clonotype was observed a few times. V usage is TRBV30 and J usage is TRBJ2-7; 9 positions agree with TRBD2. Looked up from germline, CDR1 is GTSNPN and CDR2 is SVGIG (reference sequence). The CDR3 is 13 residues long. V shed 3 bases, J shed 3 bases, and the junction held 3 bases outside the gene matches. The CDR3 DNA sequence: TGTGCCTGGAGGCTAGCGGGACACTACGAGCAGTACTTC. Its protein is CAWRLAGHYEQYF.

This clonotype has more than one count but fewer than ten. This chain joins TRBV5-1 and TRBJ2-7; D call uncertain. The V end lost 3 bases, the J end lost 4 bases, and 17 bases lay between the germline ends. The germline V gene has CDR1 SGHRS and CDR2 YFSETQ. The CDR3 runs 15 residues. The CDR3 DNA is TGCGCCAGCAGCTCCACCGCGACCGGTGTTTACGAGCAGTACTTC. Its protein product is CASSSTATGVYEQYF.

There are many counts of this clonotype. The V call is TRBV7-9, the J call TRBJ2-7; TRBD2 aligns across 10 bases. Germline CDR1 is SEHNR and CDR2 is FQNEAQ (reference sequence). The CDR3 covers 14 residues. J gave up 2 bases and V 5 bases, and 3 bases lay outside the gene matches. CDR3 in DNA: TGTGCCAGCAGCCACAGCGGGGGGGCCTACGAGCAGTACTTC. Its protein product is CASSHSGGAYEQYF.

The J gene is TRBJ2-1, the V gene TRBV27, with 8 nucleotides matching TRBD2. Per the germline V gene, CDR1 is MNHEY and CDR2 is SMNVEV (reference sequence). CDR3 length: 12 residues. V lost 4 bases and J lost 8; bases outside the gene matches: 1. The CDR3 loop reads CASSSGGYEQFF. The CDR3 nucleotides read TGTGCCAGCAGTTCGGGAGGGTATGAGCAGTTCTTC.

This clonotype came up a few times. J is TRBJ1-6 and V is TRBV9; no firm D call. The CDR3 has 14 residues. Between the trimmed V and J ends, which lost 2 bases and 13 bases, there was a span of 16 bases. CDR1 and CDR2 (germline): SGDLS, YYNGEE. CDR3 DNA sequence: TGTGCCAGCAGCGTTGGTCCCGCTCTGAGGCCCCTCCACTTT. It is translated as CASSVGPALRPLHF.

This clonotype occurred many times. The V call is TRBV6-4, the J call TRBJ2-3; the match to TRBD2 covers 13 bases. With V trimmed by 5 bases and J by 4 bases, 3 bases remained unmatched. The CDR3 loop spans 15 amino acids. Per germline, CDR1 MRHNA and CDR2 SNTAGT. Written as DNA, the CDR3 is TGTGCCAGCAGTACTAGCGGGGGGGGCGCAGATACGCAGTATTTT. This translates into CASSTSGGGADTQYF.